This T cell receptor beta chain was recovered during a study of T cells in Graves' hyperthyroidism and ophthalmopathy. The wider study: Staff took peripheral blood when the initial diagnosis was made, before any treatment began.

Study-level findings and limits: Blood held most thyroid clonotypes expanded above 0.001 frequency.

This clonotype was seen more than once but under ten times. Antigen specificity is unknown. CDR3 size: 16 residues. Trimming cost V 0 bases and J 3 bases, with 18 bases left between them. The germline gives CDR1 SQVTM, CDR2 ANQGSEA. With a duration under 2 months, the hyperthyroidism was newly diagnosed in patients aged 18 to 65. Every diagnosis used clinical symptoms, serum thyroxine and TRAb, thyroid ultrasound and orbital computed tomography. TCR beta CDR3 regions were amplified from RNA transcripts. A first-round RT-PCR of the TCR CDR3 used the HTBI primer set. Via MiXCR, TCRdb re-called the multiplex PCR reads, giving one row per CDR3 protein. The repertoire includes about 840,000 distinct CDR3 sequences, more than 30% of them detected once, and approximately 8.7% sits in the top ten.

This chain joins TRBV29-1 and TRBJ2-7, with D possibly matching TRBD2 (5 bases). Material: blood. The clonotype comes from a man aged 18 to 30 with Graves' hyperthyroidism. The CDR3 bases are TGCAGCGTTGAAGATAAGGAGGCTAGCTCCCTCTACGAGCAGTACTTC. This codes for CSVEDKEASSLYEQYF.